Each of the 10 T cell receptor beta chains below was sequenced from the same sample in a study of T cells in Graves' hyperthyroidism and ophthalmopathy (dated by TCRdb to the late 2010s). The protocol used for the library was multiplex PCR. This sample was sequenced with an Illumina HiSeq 2000. The TCR beta CDR3 regions were amplified from RNA transcripts. A first-round RT-PCR of the TCR CDR3 used the HTBI primer set with the Qiagen OneStep RT-PCR kit. TCRdb cleaned the public reads at Q25 with fastp, built clones with MiXCR and kept in-frame beta chains. Rows with a matching CDR3 protein are joined into one entry that keeps the most common DNA and genes. For this sample the table gives approximately 870,000 distinct CDR3 sequences, of which roughly 37% were detected only once. 8.9% of the sample is taken by the ten largest. The sample comprised blood. Every receptor here comes from a man aged 18 to 30 with Graves' hyperthyroidism.

Concerning this clonotype: This may stem from a read error, because a much larger clone lies one nucleotide away. The chain is built from TRBV29-1 and TRBJ2-7, with D perhaps matching TRBD1 (6 bases). The CDR3 is made up of 13 amino acids. Germline loops: CDR1 SQVTM, CDR2 ANQGSEA. In DNA, the CDR3 is TGCAGCGTATCAACAGGGTCGGGCTACGAGCAGCACTTC. This gives the protein CSVSTGSGYEQHF.

At least ten counts were recorded for this clonotype. This chain uses TRBV7-2 with TRBJ2-5; TRBD1 aligns across 9 bases. Trimming cost V 4 bases and J 7 bases; bases outside gene matches: 13. The CDR3 is made up of 16 amino acids. CDR1 and CDR2 from the germline V gene are SGHTA and FQGNSA. The CDR3 coding sequence is TGTGCCAGCAGCTCAGGTCCCGGGACAGGGATCGGGACCCAGTACTTC. Translating it yields CASSSGPGTGIGTQYF.

The chain couples TRBV4-3 to TRBJ2-7; 12 nucleotides line up with TRBD2. Trimming at V came to 0 bases and at J to 7 bases, leaving 4 bases not matched to a gene. The CDR3 has 15 residues. Germline CDR1 and CDR2: LGHNA and YSLEER. The CDR3 is CASSQDELAGGEQYF. Here the CDR3 DNA reads TGCGCCAGCAGCCAAGATGAACTAGCGGGAGGTGAGCAGTACTTC.

The chain recombines TRBV25-1 with TRBJ1-6; D is perhaps TRBD1 (6 bases). The ends were cut back, 5 bases at V and 9 bases at J, with 23 bases in the middle. CDR3 length: 17 amino acids. Germline V lookup: CDR1 MGHDK, CDR2 SYGVNS. CDR3 sequence reads: CASSYSLRTGSVSPLHF. The CDR3 coding sequence is TGTGCCAGCAGTTACTCCCTTCGAACAGGGAGCGTTTCACCCCTCCACTTT.

This clonotype occurred many times. This chain links TRBV7-8 with TRBJ1-1; D is unresolved. The length of the CDR3 is 13 residues. In germline, CDR1 is SGHVS, CDR2 FQNEAQ. The ends were cut back, 3 bases at V and 4 bases at J, with 9 bases in the middle. The CDR3 nucleotides are TGTGCCAGCAGCTTTTTGGTGGGCACTGAAGCTTTCTTT. Translation: CASSFLVGTEAFF. The whole variable domain, remainder taken from reference TRBV7-8 and TRBJ1-1, is GAGVSQSPRYKVAKRGQDVALRCDPISGHVSLFWYQQALGQGPEFLTYFQNEAQLDKSGLPSDRFFAERPEGSVSTLKIQRTQQEDSAVYLCASSFLVGTEAFFGQGTRLTVV.

This clonotype was observed a handful of times. The chain joins TRBV7-3 to TRBJ2-7; D gene ambiguous. The germline CDR1 and CDR2 sequences are SGHTA and FQGTGA. Trimming pared 5 bases from V and 0 bases from J, leaving 17 bases between. The CDR3 sequence is 16 residues long. This CDR3 is CASSPRASLGSYEQYF. In DNA, the CDR3 is TGTGCCAGCAGCCCCCGGGCTTCTTTGGGCTCCTACGAGCAGTACTTC.

As regards this clonotype: This may come from a read error, since a much larger clone is one base off. No conserved phenylalanine or tryptophan ends this CDR3, so it is likely a read error. The chain recombines TRBV20-1 with TRBJ1-1; D gene unclear. Germline V gene data show CDR1 as DFQATT and CDR2 as SNEGSKA (reference sequence). The CDR3 length is 13 residues. With 6 bases removed from V and 1 base from J, the gap between germline ends came to 12 bases. The DNA of the CDR3 is TGCAGTGCGGATATTGACGGGAACACTGAAGCTTTCCTT. It codes for CSADIDGNTEAFL.

This clonotype came up many times. The chain combines TRBV7-2 with TRBJ1-6; 7 positions agree with TRBD1. CDR3 length: 15 residues. Unmatched junction bases numbered 10, after V lost 4 bases and J lost 10 bases. Germline CDR1 SGHTA, CDR2 FQGNSA. In DNA form, the CDR3 reads TGTGCCAGCAGCTCCATGACAGGGCGATTGTCACCCCTCCACTTT. Translated: CASSSMTGRLSPLHF. The full variable domain, completed using reference TRBV7-2 and TRBJ1-6, is GAGVSQSPSNKVTEKGKDVELRCDPISGHTALYWYRQSLGQGLEFLIYFQGNSAPDKSGLPSDRFSAERTGGSVSTLTIQRTQQEDSAVYLCASSSMTGRLSPLHFGNGTRLTVT.

This clonotype showed up many times. The chain uses TRBV20-1 and TRBJ2-7; D uncertain. The germline V gene encodes CDR1 DFQATT and CDR2 SNEGSKA (reference sequence). Trimming took 6 bases from V and 1 from J, leaving 7 bases between them. The CDR3 runs 11 residues. The chain's CDR3 is CSAPVSYEQYF. CDR3 in DNA: TGCAGTGCACCCGTGTCCTACGAGCAGTACTTC.

This clonotype was counted a few times. The chain combines TRBV7-6 with TRBJ2-2; a possible D gene is TRBD2 (6 bases). Looked up from germline, CDR1 is SGHVS and CDR2 is FNYEAQ. The CDR3 covers 16 residues. The V end lost 6 bases, the J end lost 1 base, and 15 bases lay between the germline ends. Written as DNA, the CDR3 is TGTGCCAGCAGGACCGTGCGGGGCCAGAACACCGGGGAGCTGTTTTTT. The encoded protein is CASRTVRGQNTGELFF. The full variable domain, completed using reference TRBV7-6 and TRBJ2-2, is GAGVSQSPRYKVTKRGQDVALRCDPISGHVSLYWYRQALGQGPEFLTYFNYEAQQDKSGLPNDRFSAERPEGSISTLTIQRTEQRDSAMYRCASRTVRGQNTGELFFGEGSRLTVL.